The sequence of this T cell receptor (beta chain) was determined in a study of brain T cells in children with intractable seizures. Study-wide results and caveats: HCMV serostatus was not known, and viral specificity came from CDR3 similarity only.

Surgery cases with the highest brain T cell transcript signatures were chosen for sequencing. Patients received at least one anti-epileptic drug before surgery. The table came from immunoSEQ multiplex PCR; TCRdb's copy has only in-frame clones and leaves some out. The table includes 20,000 to 25,000 clones, roughly 92% detected once. A word on this clone: Its antigen is not known.

This receptor was taken from a boy aged 5-17 years with focal cortical dysplasia and intractable seizures. This material consisted of peripheral blood, taken at surgery.

The CDR3 reads CATSDTTGGEQFF. The CDR3, as DNA: TGTGCCACCAGTGATACTACAGGGGGAGAGCAGTTCTTC. The J gene is TRBJ2-1, the V gene TRBV24-1; 8 nucleotides line up with TRBD1. Germline CDR1 and CDR2: KGHDR and SFDVKD. V trimming: 3 bases; J trimming: 10 bases; junction bases outside the gene matches: 4. CDR3 length equals 13 residues.